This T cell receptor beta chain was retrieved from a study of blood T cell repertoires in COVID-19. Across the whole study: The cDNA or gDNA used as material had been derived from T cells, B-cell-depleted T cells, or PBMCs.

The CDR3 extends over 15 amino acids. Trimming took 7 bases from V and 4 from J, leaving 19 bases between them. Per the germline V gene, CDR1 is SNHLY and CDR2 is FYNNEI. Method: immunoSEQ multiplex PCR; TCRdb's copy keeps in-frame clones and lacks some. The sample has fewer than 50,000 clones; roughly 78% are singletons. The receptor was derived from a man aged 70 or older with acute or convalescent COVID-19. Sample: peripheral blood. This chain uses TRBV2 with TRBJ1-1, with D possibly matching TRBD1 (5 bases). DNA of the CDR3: TGTGCCAGCAAAACCCAGGCAGGGATGGGCACTGAAGCTTTCTTT. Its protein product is CASKTQAGMGTEAFF. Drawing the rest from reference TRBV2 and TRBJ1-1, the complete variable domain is EPEVTQTPSHQVTQMGQEVILRCVPISNHLYFYWYRQILGQKVEFLVSFYNNEISEKSEIFDDQFSVERPDGSNFTLKIRSTKLEDSAMYFCASKTQAGMGTEAFFGQGTRLTVV.